One and the same sample provided the 11 T cell receptor beta chains below, sequenced in a study of control samples from healthy donors and cancer patients. Profiling relied on immunoSEQ multiplex PCR, and the TCRdb table lists in-frame clones only, not all of them. The table shows about 130,000 clones, with around 93% occurring only once. Sequenced sample: PBMCs. The receptors stem from a man over 45 with head and neck cancer.

V usage is TRBV5-1 and J usage is TRBJ2-5; 7 nucleotides match TRBD1. The end of the DNA is better explained by TRBJ2-7, so the J call may be wrong. CDR1 is SGHRS, CDR2 YFSETQ, per germline. This CDR3 region has 14 residues. The CDR3 region is CASSGWDSSYEQYF. The CDR3 bases are TGCGCCAGCAGCGGATGGGACAGCTCCTACGAGCAGTACTTC.

This chain connects TRBV18 to TRBJ1-2, with TRBD1 matching 10 bases. This CDR3 has 15 residues. J was trimmed by 4 bases and V by 4 bases; bases with no gene match: 6. The germline CDR1 and CDR2 sequences are KGHSH and LQKENI. The CDR3 protein is CASSLLRDRGYGYTF. CDR3 DNA: TGTGCCAGCTCACTACTCCGGGACAGGGGCTATGGCTACACCTTC.

This chain joins TRBV5-4 and TRBJ1-1; TRBD1 matches 9 bases. V lost 1 base and J lost 9; bases outside the gene matches: 10. The germline gives CDR1 SGHNT, CDR2 YYREEE (reference sequence). CDR3 length equals 15 residues. The CDR3 nucleotides are TGTGCCAGCAGCTTGATACAGGGGGCCGCGCCTAAAGCTTTCTTT. Translated: CASSLIQGAAPKAFF. The whole variable domain, remainder taken from reference TRBV5-4 and TRBJ1-1, is ETGVTQSPTHLIKTRGQQVTLRCSSQSGHNTVSWYQQALGQGPQFIFQYYREEENGRGNFPPRFSGLQFPNYSSELNVNALELDDSALYLCASSLIQGAAPKAFFGQGTRLTVV.

This chain joins TRBV6-2 or TRBV6-3 and TRBJ2-1, with TRBD2 matching 8 bases. Germline CDR1 MNHEY, CDR2 SVGEGT. The CDR3 has 13 amino acids. V lost 5 bases and J lost 13; bases outside the gene matches: 10. The CDR3 DNA follows: TGTGCCAGCAGTCCCGAGCTCGGGGGGGCACAGTTCTTC. Its translation is CASSPELGGAQFF.

The CDR3 region is CASSEGRLSSYNSPLHF. The CDR3 bases are TGTGCCAGCAGTGAGGGACGACTGAGCTCCTATAATTCACCCCTCCACTTT. The chain uses TRBV25-1 and TRBJ1-6, with a weak D call TRBD1 (5 bases). Germline V gene data show CDR1 as MGHDK and CDR2 as SYGVNS. CDR3 length: 17 residues. V gave up 3 bases and J gave up 0 bases, with 12 bases separating them.

The V call is TRBV25-1, the J call TRBJ1-1; D is uncertain. Between the trimmed V and J ends, which lost 5 bases and 1 base, there was a span of 14 bases. The CDR3 totals 15 residues. Germline loops: CDR1 MGHDK, CDR2 SYGVNS. This CDR3 is CASSSVRKGNTEAFF. CDR3 in DNA: TGTGCCAGCAGTTCCGTGCGAAAGGGGAACACTGAAGCTTTCTTT.

The chain employs TRBV4-3 and TRBJ2-7, with 11 bases matching TRBD2. This CDR3 contains 15 residues. Germline trimming cut 2 bases from V and 2 bases from J; bases unmatched to any gene: 2. Germline V gene data show CDR1 as LGHNA and CDR2 as YSLEER. In DNA form, the CDR3 reads TGCGCCAGCAGCCAACTAGCGGGGGGTACCTACGAGCAGTACTTC. This sequence encodes CASSQLAGGTYEQYF.

V and J are TRBV2 and TRBJ2-1; 8 bases agree with TRBD1. Germline CDR1 and CDR2: SNHLY and FYNNEI. The CDR3 spans 16 residues. V was clipped by 4 bases and J by 7 bases; unmatched bases: 12. This CDR3 is CASSGATGALRNEQFF. Written as DNA, the CDR3 is TGTGCCAGCAGTGGGGCGACAGGGGCCCTGAGAAATGAGCAGTTCTTC.

The chain couples TRBV10-2 to TRBJ1-2, with D unresolved. The V and J ends lost 6 bases and 3 bases respectively, with 5 bases between them. Germline V gene data show CDR1 as WSHSY and CDR2 as SAAADI. The CDR3 is made up of 11 amino acids. CDR3 DNA: TGCGCCAGCAGCGATGACTATGGCTACACCTTC. Encoded protein: CASSDDYGYTF.

This sequence joins TRBV5-1 and TRBJ2-7; a possible D gene is TRBD1 (6 bases). Germline V gives CDR1 SGHRS, CDR2 YFSETQ. The CDR3 runs to 16 residues. V lost 0 bases and J 0 bases, leaving 13 bases between the germline ends. The CDR3 protein is CASSLALQGSSYEQYF. Written as DNA, the CDR3 is TGCGCCAGCAGCTTGGCCTTACAGGGAAGCTCCTACGAGCAGTACTTC.

This clone turned up a few times. This rearrangement joins TRBV9 to TRBJ1-1, with D tentatively TRBD1 (6 bases). This CDR3 is 15 amino acids long. Germline assignment: CDR1 SGDLS and CDR2 YYNGEE. V lost 0 bases and J lost 4, with 13 bases in between. CDR3 in DNA: TGTGCCAGCAGCGTAGGTGGGGGGCGAGGCACTGAAGCTTTCTTT. Translating it yields CASSVGGGRGTEAFF.